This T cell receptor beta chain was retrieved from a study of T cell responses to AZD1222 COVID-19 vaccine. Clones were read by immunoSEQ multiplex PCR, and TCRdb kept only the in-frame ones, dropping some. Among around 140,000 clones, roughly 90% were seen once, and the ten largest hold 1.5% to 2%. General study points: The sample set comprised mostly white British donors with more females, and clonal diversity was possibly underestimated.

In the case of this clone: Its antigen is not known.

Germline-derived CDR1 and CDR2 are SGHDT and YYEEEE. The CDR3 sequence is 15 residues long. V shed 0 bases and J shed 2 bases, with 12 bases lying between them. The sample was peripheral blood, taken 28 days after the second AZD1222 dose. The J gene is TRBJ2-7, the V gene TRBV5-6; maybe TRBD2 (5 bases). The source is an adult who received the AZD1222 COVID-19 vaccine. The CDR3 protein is CASSLGSRATYEQYF. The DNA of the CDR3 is TGTGCCAGCAGCTTGGGGTCGCGGGCGACCTACGAGCAGTACTTC.